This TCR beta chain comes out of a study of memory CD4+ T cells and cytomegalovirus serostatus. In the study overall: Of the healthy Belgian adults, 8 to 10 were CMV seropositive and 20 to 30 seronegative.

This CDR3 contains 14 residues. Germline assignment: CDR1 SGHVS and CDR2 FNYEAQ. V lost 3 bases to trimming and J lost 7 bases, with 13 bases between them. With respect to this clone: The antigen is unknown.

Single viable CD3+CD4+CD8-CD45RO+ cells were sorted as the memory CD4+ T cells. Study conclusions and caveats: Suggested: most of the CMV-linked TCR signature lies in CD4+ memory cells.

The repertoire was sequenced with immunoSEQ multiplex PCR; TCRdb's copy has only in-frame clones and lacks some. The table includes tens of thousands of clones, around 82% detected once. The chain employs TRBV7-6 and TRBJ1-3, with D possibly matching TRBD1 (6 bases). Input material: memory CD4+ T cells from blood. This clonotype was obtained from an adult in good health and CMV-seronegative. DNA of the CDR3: TGTGCCAGCAGCTTGTGGGGTCAGGGGAACACCATATATTTT. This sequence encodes CASSLWGQGNTIYF.